A selection of T cell receptor beta chains follows, all from one sample in a study of blood T cell repertoires in COVID-19. The protocol was immunoSEQ multiplex PCR, while the TCRdb copy is restricted to in-frame clones and leaves out a portion. The repertoire holds hundreds of thousands of clones, with roughly 89% as singletons. Sequenced: peripheral blood. The receptor source for this set is a woman aged 25 to 39 with acute or convalescent COVID-19. The CDR3 runs from the conserved cysteine through the conserved F or W. The D gene is left open where the match is weak. Part of the rows lack a size; the others show once, few, many or a class for expanded clones.

CDR3: CAISDPGNTGELFF
DNA: TGTGCCATCAGTGACCCAGGGAACACCGGGGAGCTGTTTTTT
V: TRBV10-3
J: TRBJ2-2
size: .
D: .

CDR3: CAISAGNTDTQYF
DNA: TGTGCCATCAGTGCAGGCAACACAGATACGCAGTATTTT
V: TRBV10-3
J: TRBJ2-3
size: .
D: .

CDR3: CASSPPRPGGFNIQYF
DNA: TGTGCCAGTAGTCCCCCCCGGCCAGGGGGCTTCAACATTCAGTACTTC
V: TRBV19
J: TRBJ2-4
size: .
D: TRBD1

CDR3: CASSPLAGGPRSPYNEQFF
DNA: TGTGCCAGCAGCCCACTAGCGGGGGGGCCCCGATCACCGTACAATGAGCAGTTCTTC
V: TRBV5-5
J: TRBJ2-1
size: .
D: TRBD2

CDR3: CASRTGGARTEAFF
DNA: TGTGCCAGCAGGACAGGGGGCGCGAGAACTGAAGCTTTCTTT
V: TRBV11-3
J: TRBJ1-1
size: .
D: TRBD1

CDR3: CASAPTVSTDTQYF
DNA: TGTGCCAGTGCCCCGACAGTTAGCACAGATACGCAGTATTTT
V: TRBV10-3
J: TRBJ2-3
size: .
D: .

CDR3: CASARDSGYTF
DNA: TGTGCCAGCGCCAGGGACAGTGGCTACACCTTC
V: TRBV21-1
J: TRBJ1-2
size: .
D: .

CDR3: CATSESGTWDNEQFF
DNA: TGTGCCACCAGTGAATCCGGGACTTGGGACAATGAGCAGTTCTTC
V: TRBV24-1
J: TRBJ2-1
size: .
D: .

CDR3: CASSQGLLAGAGNTGELFF
DNA: TGCGCCAGCAGCCAAGGCCTACTAGCGGGGGCCGGGAACACCGGGGAGCTGTTTTTT
V: TRBV4-1
J: TRBJ2-2
size: .
D: TRBD2

CDR3: CASSLTGEAFF
DNA: TGTGCCAGCAGCTTAACGGGTGAAGCTTTCTTT
V: TRBV7-8
J: TRBJ1-1
size: .
D: .

CDR3: CAISEISGNYGYTF
DNA: TGTGCCATCAGTGAGATCTCAGGGAACTATGGCTACACCTTC
V: TRBV10-3
J: TRBJ1-2
size: .
D: .

CDR3: CASTPGLQETQYF
DNA: TGTGCCAGCACACCGGGACTACAAGAGACCCAGTACTTC
V: TRBV12-3/TRBV12-4
J: TRBJ2-5
size: .
D: TRBD2

CDR3: CASSLEGQGNQPQHF
DNA: TGTGCCAGCAGCTTAGAGGGACAGGGGAATCAGCCCCAGCATTTT
V: TRBV11-2
J: TRBJ1-5
size: .
D: TRBD1

CDR3: CASSYPGETQYF
DNA: TGTGCCAGCAGCTATCCCGGGGAGACCCAGTACTTC
V: TRBV5-4
J: TRBJ2-5
size: .
D: .

CDR3: CASSLRSEEKLFF
DNA: TGCGCCAGCAGCTTACGGAGTGAAGAAAAACTGTTTTTT
V: TRBV5-1
J: TRBJ1-4
size: .
D: .

CDR3: CASSWLGGSYNEQFF
DNA: TGTGCCAGCAGCTGGTTAGGGGGCTCCTACAATGAGCAGTTCTTC
V: TRBV27
J: TRBJ2-1
size: .
D: .

CDR3: CSAKTGRNTEAFF
DNA: TGCAGCGCTAAGACAGGGCGAAACACTGAAGCTTTCTTT
V: TRBV29-1
J: TRBJ1-1
size: .
D: TRBD1

CDR3: CASSPGLAGTYNEQFF
DNA: TGTGCCAGCTCACCAGGCTTGGCAGGAACCTACAATGAGCAGTTCTTC
V: TRBV18
J: TRBJ2-1
size: .
D: .

CDR3: CASSSRTSGATGELFF
DNA: TGTGCCAGCAGCTCACGGACTAGCGGGGCCACCGGGGAGCTGTTTTTT
V: TRBV6-6
J: TRBJ2-2
size: .
D: TRBD2

CDR3: CASSYRSSGGTGELFF
DNA: TGTGCCAGCAGTTACCGCAGCTCTGGAGGGACCGGGGAGCTGTTTTTT
V: TRBV6-5
J: TRBJ2-2
size: .
D: .

CDR3: CASSPTGGGYEQYF
DNA: TGTGCCAGCAGCCCGACAGGCGGGGGCTACGAGCAGTACTTC
V: TRBV7-2
J: TRBJ2-7
size: .
D: .

CDR3: CASSERFSNQPQHF
DNA: TGTGCCAGCAGTGAGAGGTTTAGCAATCAGCCCCAGCATTTT
V: TRBV2
J: TRBJ1-5
size: .
D: .

CDR3: CASSRAGLGPTDTQYF
DNA: TGTGCCAGCAGCCGAGCAGGCTTGGGGCCCACAGATACGCAGTATTTT
V: TRBV7-9
J: TRBJ2-3
size: .
D: .

CDR3: CASSLTSGGQETQYF
DNA: TGTGCCAGCAGCTTGACTAGCGGGGGACAAGAGACCCAGTACTTC
V: TRBV11-1
J: TRBJ2-5
size: .
D: TRBD2

CDR3: CASSLGEGTEAFF
DNA: TGCGCCAGCAGCTTGGGGGAGGGCACTGAAGCTTTCTTT
V: TRBV5-1
J: TRBJ1-1
size: .
D: .

CDR3: CASSVGMGASNEQFF
DNA: TGTGCCAGCAGCGTAGGCATGGGGGCGTCGAATGAGCAGTTCTTC
V: TRBV9
J: TRBJ2-1
size: .
D: .

CDR3: CASSPGVGTGELFF
DNA: TGTGCCAGTAGTCCAGGCGTCGGCACCGGGGAGCTGTTTTTT
V: TRBV19
J: TRBJ2-2
size: .
D: .

CDR3: CASSPRTGSDTQYF
DNA: TGTGCCAGCAGCCCACGGACAGGGTCAGATACGCAGTATTTT
V: TRBV14
J: TRBJ2-3
size: .
D: TRBD1

CDR3: CASSWTGGSYEQYF
DNA: TGTGCCAGCAGTTGGACAGGGGGTTCCTACGAGCAGTACTTC
V: TRBV28
J: TRBJ2-7
size: .
D: TRBD1

CDR3: CASSSAEVRQGSTEAFF
DNA: TGCGCCAGCAGCTCCGCCGAAGTTAGACAGGGGTCGACTGAAGCTTTCTTT
V: TRBV5-1
J: TRBJ1-1
size: .
D: TRBD1

CDR3: CASSGRTGGATNEKLFF
DNA: TGTGCCAGCAGCGGCCGGACAGGGGGCGCAACTAATGAAAAACTGTTTTTT
V: TRBV7-9
J: TRBJ1-4
size: .
D: TRBD1

CDR3: CASSPQLEDEQFF
DNA: TGTGCCAGCTCACCGCAACTAGAAGATGAGCAGTTCTTC
V: TRBV18
J: TRBJ2-1
size: .
D: .

CDR3: CASSRDRGRAEAFF
DNA: TGCGCCAGCAGCCGGGACAGGGGTAGGGCTGAAGCTTTCTTT
V: TRBV5-1
J: TRBJ1-1
size: .
D: TRBD1

CDR3: CASSPPGSVNIQYF
DNA: TGTGCCAGCTCACCTCCAGGGTCGGTTAACATTCAGTACTTC
V: TRBV18
J: TRBJ2-4
size: .
D: .

CDR3: CASSSRDRAQKLVNQPQHF
DNA: TGTGCCAGTAGTTCGCGGGACAGGGCGCAAAAATTAGTCAATCAGCCCCAGCATTTT
V: TRBV19
J: TRBJ1-5
size: once
D: TRBD1

CDR3: CATSGTSVIDTQYF
DNA: TGTGCCACCTCCGGGACTAGCGTTATAGATACGCAGTATTTT
V: TRBV24-1
J: TRBJ2-3
size: .
D: TRBD2

CDR3: CASSLGLGRNTEAFF
DNA: TGTGCCAGCAGCTTGGGGCTCGGGAGGAACACTGAAGCTTTCTTT
V: TRBV5-6
J: TRBJ1-1
size: .
D: .

CDR3: CASSLGGVRGYTF
DNA: TGTGCCAGCAGTTTAGGAGGGGTCAGGGGCTACACCTTC
V: TRBV28
J: TRBJ1-2
size: .
D: .

CDR3: CAIKTESNTGELFF
DNA: TGTGCCATAAAGACAGAATCGAACACCGGGGAGCTGTTTTTT
V: TRBV10-3
J: TRBJ2-2
size: .
D: .

CDR3: CASSDRGNSNTEAFF
DNA: TGTGCCAGCAGTGACAGGGGGAATTCCAACACTGAAGCTTTCTTT
V: TRBV6-1
J: TRBJ1-1
size: .
D: TRBD1

CDR3: CASSLVVPTTTVYNEQFF
DNA: TGTGCCAGCAGCTTAGTGGTGCCTACGACTACAGTGTACAATGAGCAGTTCTTC
V: TRBV11-2
J: TRBJ2-1
size: once
D: .

CDR3: CASSVRGLATNEQFF
DNA: TGTGCCAGCAGCGTAAGGGGACTAGCGACCAATGAGCAGTTCTTC
V: TRBV9
J: TRBJ2-1
size: .
D: TRBD2

CDR3: CASKWARGNQPQHF
DNA: TGTGCCAGCAAGTGGGCCCGCGGGAATCAGCCCCAGCATTTT
V: TRBV2
J: TRBJ1-5
size: .
D: .

CDR3: CATSDVTGGKNIQYF
DNA: TGTGCCACCAGTGACGTAACAGGGGGGAAAAACATTCAGTACTTC
V: TRBV24-1
J: TRBJ2-4
size: .
D: TRBD1

CDR3: CASSYGPGGGYNEQFF
DNA: TGTGCCAGCAGTTACGGACCGGGGGGGGGCTACAATGAGCAGTTCTTC
V: TRBV6-6
J: TRBJ2-1
size: .
D: TRBD2

CDR3: CASGLAYLAGGLNEQFF
DNA: TGTGCTAGTGGTTTGGCCTACCTAGCGGGGGGCCTCAATGAGCAGTTCTTC
V: TRBV12-5
J: TRBJ2-1
size: .
D: TRBD2

CDR3: CASMRVTGGNTEAFF
DNA: TGTGCCAGCATGAGAGTTACAGGCGGGAACACTGAAGCTTTCTTT
V: TRBV28
J: TRBJ1-1
size: .
D: .

CDR3: CASSSRDREGNEQFF
DNA: TGTGCCAGCAGTTCCCGGGACAGGGAGGGCAATGAGCAGTTCTTC
V: TRBV27
J: TRBJ2-1
size: .
D: TRBD1

CDR3: CASSFQGYNSPLHF
DNA: TGTGCCAGCAGCTTTCAGGGCTATAATTCACCCCTCCACTTT
V: TRBV7-3
J: TRBJ1-6
size: .
D: .

CDR3: CASHTPRTSEATDTQYF
DNA: TGTGCCAGCCACACACCGCGGACTAGCGAGGCCACAGATACGCAGTATTTT
V: TRBV28
J: TRBJ2-3
size: .
D: TRBD2

CDR3: CASRQIESTGYYGYTF
DNA: TGCGCCAGCAGACAGATAGAGAGCACAGGGTACTATGGCTACACCTTC
V: TRBV5-1
J: TRBJ1-2
size: .
D: .

CDR3: CASSLWRTEHNSPLHF
DNA: TGTGCCAGCAGTTTATGGAGGACAGAGCATAATTCACCCCTCCACTTT
V: TRBV27
J: TRBJ1-6
size: .
D: .

CDR3: CAGSTGMNTEAFF
DNA: TGTGCCGGGTCGACAGGGATGAACACTGAAGCTTTCTTT
V: TRBV2
J: TRBJ1-1
size: .
D: TRBD1